Listed below are T cell receptor beta chains from one sample, sequenced in a study of technical replicates of blood from four donors. Data came from immunoSEQ multiplex PCR; TCRdb stores just in-frame clones and leaves some out. The sample holds tens of thousands of clones; just over 90% are singletons and the top ten take roughly 4.7%. Sequenced material: PBMCs. These receptors all come from a human donor in good health. Some clones in this sample may be carry-over from other donors' samples. CDR3s include the opening cysteine and the closing phenylalanine or tryptophan. D genes are given only for firm matches. The size of a clone is reported for some rows only, either as once, few or many, or as a class for expanded clones.

cdr3_nt cdr3_aa clone_size j_call d_call v_call
TGTGCCAGCAGTCCGACAGGGGGTTATGGCTACACCTTC CASSPTGGYGYTF NA TRBJ1-2 TRBD1 TRBV6-1
TGTGCCAGCAGCGCCGGCTCCGGGACAGGGCAGTTCTTC CASSAGSGTGQFF NA TRBJ2-1 TRBD1 TRBV9
TGTGCCACCAGCAGAGGAAATAATAATATCAAGGCGGGTAATGAGCAGTTCTTC CATSRGNNNIKAGNEQFF NA TRBJ2-1 NA TRBV15
TGTGCCAGCAGCTTGGGAAAACAGGGGGCCTCTGGCTACACCTTC CASSLGKQGASGYTF once TRBJ1-2 TRBD1 TRBV5-6
TGCGCCAGCAGCCAGGTTCTACAGGGGGACAGCTATGGCTACACCTTC CASSQVLQGDSYGYTF NA TRBJ1-2 TRBD1 TRBV4-1
TGCGCCAGCAGCTTGGGTAGGGGTAGAGGGAACACTGAAGCTTTCTTT CASSLGRGRGNTEAFF NA TRBJ1-1 NA TRBV5-1
TGTGCCAGCAGCCGTCGGAGCGGGAGGTCCACCGGGGAGCTGTTTTTT CASSRRSGRSTGELFF NA TRBJ2-2 TRBD2 TRBV7-2
TGTGCCAGCAGTCCACGGGGGGTGAGCTCCTACAATGAGCAGTTCTTC CASSPRGVSSYNEQFF NA TRBJ2-1 TRBD2 TRBV27
TGTGCCTGGACGGGAGGTCTATACAATGAGCAGTTCTTC CAWTGGLYNEQFF once TRBJ2-1 TRBD2 TRBV30
TGTGCCAGCAGCTCCGGGACAGTACCTAGCTATGGCTACACCTTC CASSSGTVPSYGYTF NA TRBJ1-2 TRBD1 TRBV27
TGCGCCAGGCGGGGGGGAATCGAGCAGTACTTC CARRGGIEQYF few TRBJ2-7 TRBD2 TRBV10-1
TGTGCCAGCAGCCAAACGACAGGGGGCCCTAACTATGGCTACACCTTC CASSQTTGGPNYGYTF NA TRBJ1-2 TRBD1 TRBV2
TGTGCCAGCAGTAATGAGGATGTGCAGCCCCAGCATTTT CASSNEDVQPQHF NA TRBJ1-5 NA TRBV2
TGTGCCTGGGGACAGGGGGCATACGAGCAGTACTTC CAWGQGAYEQYF NA TRBJ2-7 TRBD1 TRBV30
TGTGCCAGCAGCCCTGAAAGCGGGGGCGAGCAGTACTTC CASSPESGGEQYF few TRBJ2-7 TRBD2 TRBV7-2
TGTGCCAGCAGCTTAAGACAGGGGGACGAGCAGTACTTC CASSLRQGDEQYF NA TRBJ2-7 TRBD1 TRBV7-7
TGTGCCAGCAGCTCCTCGAGGGAAAAACTGTTTTTT CASSSSREKLFF NA TRBJ1-4 NA TRBV11-2
TGTGCCAGTAGTGTAAGCGGGACAGGGGACGTCAGGAGTGGCTACACCTTC CASSVSGTGDVRSGYTF NA TRBJ1-2 TRBD1 TRBV19
TGCGCCAGCAGCTCTTCCCCTACCCAAGAGACCCAGTACTTC CASSSSPTQETQYF NA TRBJ2-5 NA TRBV5-1
TGTGCCAGCAGCCACGGGGGGGCCGGCGAGCAGTACTTC CASSHGGAGEQYF NA TRBJ2-7 TRBD2 TRBV7-9
TGTGCCAGCTCACCCCAGGGGGCCGTGACTAGGGCCTACGAGCAGTACTTC CASSPQGAVTRAYEQYF NA TRBJ2-7 TRBD1 TRBV18
TGTGCCAGCAGCGTCTTAACAGCAGGGGATGTCGAGACCCAGTACTTC CASSVLTAGDVETQYF NA TRBJ2-5 NA TRBV27
TGCGCCAGCAGCTTGGGAGAAAACGCGGATACGCAGTATTTT CASSLGENADTQYF NA TRBJ2-3 NA TRBV5-1
TGTGCCAGCAGCTTAGTCCAGGGGGCGGGCAACTATGGCTACACCTTC CASSLVQGAGNYGYTF once TRBJ1-2 TRBD1 TRBV7-9
TGTGCCAGCAGAACGACAGGGGGCGGACAGCCCCAGCATTTT CASRTTGGGQPQHF NA TRBJ1-5 TRBD1 TRBV6-5
TGTGCCAGCAAGAGAGATAGCAATCAGCCCCAGCATTTT CASKRDSNQPQHF NA TRBJ1-5 NA TRBV2
TGTGCCAGCAGGAAAGGGCATTCAGGGCAAGGGGATACGCAGTATTTT CASRKGHSGQGDTQYF NA TRBJ2-3 NA TRBV7-3
TGTGCCAGCAGCGTAGGCAGGGGCACGCGCCCCGGTAGTGAGCAGTTCTTC CASSVGRGTRPGSEQFF NA TRBJ2-1 NA TRBV9